One sample yielded the 16 T cell receptor beta chains listed below, sequenced in a study of cytomegalovirus exposure and HLA in healthy donors. PCR used 60 Vbeta primers and 13 Jbeta primers. Sequencing was performed with immunoSEQ multiplex PCR; in TCRdb, only in-frame clones are kept and a portion is missing. Of approximately 100,000 clones in the sample, 75% were seen once. What was sequenced was PBMCs. These receptors originate from a man in his forties or fifties in good health and CMV-seronegative.

The chain employs TRBV5-1 and TRBJ2-7; D possibly corresponds to TRBD2 (5 bases). Germline assignment: CDR1 SGHRS and CDR2 YFSETQ. The CDR3 is 12 amino acids. V dropped 10 bases and J dropped 3 bases, with 14 bases sitting between them. DNA of the CDR3: TGCGCCTCAAGAGTGGGAGACTACGAGCAGTACTTC. Its protein is CASRVGDYEQYF.

In its sample, this clone was seen many times. The chain couples TRBV28 to TRBJ1-1, with a possible D match to TRBD1 (5 bases). V shed 3 bases and J shed 4 bases, with 18 bases lying between them. The CDR3 extends over 16 amino acids. CDR1 and CDR2 (germline): MDHEN, SYDVKM. CDR3 loop: CASSLKTAWVGTEAFF. The CDR3 DNA reads as TGTGCCAGCAGTTTGAAGACAGCCTGGGTGGGCACTGAAGCTTTCTTT.

The chain is built from TRBV5-1 and TRBJ1-4; D call uncertain. Germline CDR1 and CDR2: SGHRS and YFSETQ. Trimming stripped 0 bases from V and 8 bases from J, with 8 bases between. This CDR3 is built from 13 residues. The CDR3 loop is CASSLAAREKLFF. CDR3 DNA: TGCGCCAGCAGCTTGGCCGCCAGGGAAAAACTGTTTTTT.

This clone has just one count. The V and J genes are TRBV4-2 and TRBJ2-3; TRBD2 matches at 14 bases. V was pared by 2 bases and J by 4 bases, with 2 bases of the junction left unmatched. The CDR3 consists of 16 residues. The V gene's germline CDR1 is LGHNA and CDR2 YNFKEQ. CDR3 amino acids: CASSQRTSGGSDTQYF. The CDR3 DNA follows: TGTGCCAGCAGCCAAAGGACTAGCGGGGGGTCAGATACGCAGTATTTT.

This chain links TRBV6-1 with TRBJ1-5, with D maybe TRBD1 (6 bases). Between the trimmed V and J ends, which lost 7 bases and 4 bases, there was a span of 17 bases. Germline CDR1 MNHNS, CDR2 SASEGT. The CDR3 extends over 15 amino acids. The CDR3 nucleotides read TGTGCCAGCACATTAAAGGGGGTAGGAAATCAGCCCCAGCATTTT. Its protein is CASTLKGVGNQPQHF.

V usage is TRBV28 and J usage is TRBJ1-4, with D tentatively TRBD1 (6 bases). Trimming took off 6 bases at V and 7 bases at J, with 12 bases between the two ends. Germline V CDR1 and CDR2: MDHEN, SYDVKM. The CDR3 covers 13 residues. CDR3 amino acids: CASRKQGPEKLFF. CDR3 nucleotide sequence: TGTGCCAGCAGAAAACAGGGTCCTGAAAAACTGTTTTTT.

The chain joins TRBV11-3 to TRBJ2-7, with TRBD1 matching over 8 bases. The CDR3 loop spans 13 amino acids. Trimming removed 5 bases from V and 3 bases from J; junction bases left unmatched: 3. Germline lookup yields CDR1 SGHNT and CDR2 YENEEA. The DNA for the CDR3 is TGTGCCAGCAGCCGGGACAGGAACTACGAGCAGTACTTC. This sequence encodes CASSRDRNYEQYF. Full variable domain (outside the CDR3, taken from reference TRBV11-3 and TRBJ2-7): EAGVVQSPRYKIIEKKQPVAFWCNPISGHNTLYWYLQNLGQGPELLIRYENEEAVDDSQLPKDRFSAERLKGVDSTLKIQPAELGDSAVYLCASSRDRNYEQYFGPGTRLTVT.

V and J are TRBV7-2 and TRBJ1-5, with TRBD1 matching over 7 bases. The V and J ends lost 4 bases and 3 bases, in that order; junction bases with no gene match: 3. The CDR3 has 14 residues. Germline V gene sequence: CDR1 SGHTA, CDR2 FQGNSA. CDR3 nucleotide sequence: TGTGCCAGCAGCTCCGGGACAGACAATCAGCCCCAGCATTTT. Protein: CASSSGTDNQPQHF. Full variable domain (outside the CDR3, taken from reference TRBV7-2 and TRBJ1-5): GAGVSQSPSNKVTEKGKDVELRCDPISGHTALYWYRQSLGQGLEFLIYFQGNSAPDKSGLPSDRFSAERTGGSVSTLTIQRTQQEDSAVYLCASSSGTDNQPQHFGDGTRLSIL.

This clone was seen only a few times. This chain uses TRBV2 with TRBJ1-2; D ambiguous. Germline-derived CDR1 and CDR2 are SNHLY and FYNNEI. V lost 3 bases to trimming and J lost 3 bases, with 5 bases between them. The CDR3 is 12 residues long. The CDR3 region has the DNA TGTGCCAGCAGTGATCCGGACTATGGCTACACCTTC. Translating gives CASSDPDYGYTF.

The rearrangement links TRBV19 to TRBJ1-6; no clear D gene. V lost 1 base to trimming and J lost 7 bases, with 5 bases between them. Germline V lookup: CDR1 LNHDA, CDR2 SQIVND (reference sequence). The CDR3 is 13 amino acids. As DNA, the CDR3 is TGTGCCAGTAGTATAGGGCAAAATTCACCCCTCCACTTT. It specifies CASSIGQNSPLHF.

The J gene is TRBJ2-7, the V gene TRBV5-6; TRBD1 matches at 10 bases. CDR3 size: 15 residues. V dropped 3 bases and J dropped 3; count of bases not matched to a gene: 6. In germline, CDR1 is SGHDT, CDR2 YYEEEE. The CDR3 DNA sequence: TGTGCCAGCAGCTACCGGGACAGGGGAATCTACGAGCAGTACTTC. Its translation: CASSYRDRGIYEQYF.

The genes are TRBV28 and TRBJ2-1, with 16 bases identical to TRBD2. The CDR3 spans 16 residues. Germline CDR1 reads MDHEN; CDR2 reads SYDVKM. Trimming cost V 7 bases and J 13 bases; bases outside gene matches: 13. The CDR3 nucleotides are TGTGCCAGCACCCAAAAGGGACTAGCGGGGGGGATTCGCCAGTTCTTC. Translation gives CASTQKGLAGGIRQFF. Based on the CDR3 plus reference TRBV28 and TRBJ2-1, the full variable domain is DVKVTQSSRYLVKRTGEKVFLECVQDMDHENMFWYRQDPGLGLRLIYFSYDVKMKEKGDIPEGYSVSREKKERFSLILESASTNQTSMYLCASTQKGLAGGIRQFFGPGTRLTVL.

This clone occurred a few times. J is TRBJ1-1 and V is TRBV6-1; D is unresolved. The germline gives CDR1 MNHNS, CDR2 SASEGT. The CDR3 consists of 14 residues. Deletions cut 6 bases from V and 1 base from J, with 12 bases between. CDR3 protein: CASSRSRANTEAFF. The DNA for the CDR3 is TGTGCCAGCAGCCGGTCCCGAGCGAACACTGAAGCTTTCTTT.

This chain joins TRBV7-2 and TRBJ2-3, with 9 nucleotides matching TRBD1. The CDR3 runs 14 residues. V was pared by 5 bases and J by 5 bases, with 5 bases of the junction left unmatched. Looked up from germline, CDR1 is SGHTA and CDR2 is FQGNSA. The CDR3 region is CASSPGTGKDTQYF. The CDR3 DNA reads TGTGCCAGCAGCCCCGGGACAGGGAAAGATACGCAGTATTTT.

Notes on this clone: The junction differs from germline at one of its ends, possibly a read error. The genes are TRBV5-5 and TRBJ2-7; D not certain. The CDR3 is 14 amino acids. Per germline, CDR1 SGHKS and CDR2 YYEKEE (reference sequence). CDR3: CASSWQVSSHEQYF. The CDR3 DNA reads as TGTGCCAGCAGCTGGCAGGTGTCCTCCCACGAGCAGTACTTC.

The chain couples TRBV7-6 to TRBJ2-1; 9 positions match TRBD2. Germline assignment: CDR1 SGHVS and CDR2 FNYEAQ. This CDR3 contains 16 residues. Trimming removed 4 bases from V and 8 bases from J; junction bases left unmatched: 12. CDR3 nucleotide sequence: TGTGCCAGCAGCTCGGCGGGGGGGCCTTATTTTTATGAGCAGTTCTTC. It yields the protein CASSSAGGPYFYEQFF.